What follows are 21 T cell receptor beta chains derived from one specimen sequenced in a study of cytomegalovirus exposure and HLA in healthy donors. Method: immunoSEQ multiplex PCR; TCRdb's copy keeps in-frame clones and lacks some. The sample carries 250,000 to 400,000 clones, roughly 88% recorded once. The sample was PBMCs. The source of these receptors is a man aged 25 to 40 in good health and CMV-seronegative.

This chain joins TRBV15 and TRBJ2-5, with 11 positions matching TRBD2. Germline V gene sequence: CDR1 LNHNV, CDR2 YYDKDF (reference sequence). CDR3 length: 14 amino acids. The junction had 8 bases not matched to a gene; V was cut back by 2 bases and J by 12 bases. Here the CDR3 DNA reads TGTGCCACCAGCAGACTACTAGCGGGGGAAGGCGAGTACTTC. Protein: CATSRLLAGEGEYF.

The genes are TRBV7-9 and TRBJ1-1; maybe TRBD1 (6 bases). The CDR3 is 13 residues long. Germline V CDR1 and CDR2: SEHNR, FQNEAQ (reference sequence). V lost 5 bases and J 6 bases, leaving 13 bases between the germline ends. Here the CDR3 reads CASSEQGRAEAFF. Here the CDR3 DNA reads TGTGCCAGCAGCGAACAGGGACGCGCTGAAGCTTTCTTT.

The chain couples TRBV9 to TRBJ2-6, with D hard to call. The CDR3 length is 19 residues. V was pared by 0 bases and J by 1 base, with 17 bases between. Germline CDR1 is SGDLS and CDR2 is YYNGEE. CDR3 region: CASSVEPPRMSSGANVLTF. CDR3 DNA sequence: TGTGCCAGCAGCGTAGAGCCCCCCAGGATGTCTTCTGGGGCCAACGTCCTGACTTTC.

The rearrangement joins TRBV19 to TRBJ1-2, with 7 bases aligning to TRBD1. Unmatched junction bases numbered 10, after V lost 1 base and J lost 2 bases. The germline CDR1 and CDR2 sequences are LNHDA and SQIVND (reference sequence). The CDR3 is made up of 17 amino acids. DNA of the CDR3: TGTGCCAGTAGTATAGTAAGTTCCGGACAGGACAACTATGGCTACACCTTC. Translation: CASSIVSSGQDNYGYTF.

The chain combines TRBV29-1 with TRBJ1-3; D not resolved. This CDR3 contains 14 residues. Germline V gene lookup returns CDR1 SQVTM and CDR2 ANQGSEA. The V gene lost 3 bases and the J gene lost 4 bases, with 13 bases spanning the gap. Here the CDR3 DNA reads TGCAGCGTTGACAGGATGGGTTCAGGAAACACCATATATTTT. Translated: CSVDRMGSGNTIYF.

This clone ranks as medium-sized. The chain joins TRBV4-2 to TRBJ1-1; D is uncertain. V lost 0 bases to trimming and J lost 4 bases, with 12 bases between them. The CDR3 consists of 15 residues. Germline CDR1 reads LGHNA; CDR2 reads YNFKEQ. The CDR3 loop is CASSQDLERRTEAFF. Here the CDR3 DNA reads TGTGCCAGCAGCCAAGATCTAGAGAGGCGCACTGAAGCTTTCTTT.

V is TRBV5-1 and J is TRBJ2-1; possibly TRBD2 for D (7 bases). Trimming removed 0 bases at V and 4 bases at J, with 14 bases between. The CDR3 loop spans 16 amino acids. Germline V CDR1 and CDR2: SGHRS, YFSETQ. The DNA for the CDR3 is TGCGCCAGCAGCTTGGACGGGGGGCTCGGGTACAATGAGCAGTTCTTC. Protein product: CASSLDGGLGYNEQFF.

J is TRBJ2-1 and V is TRBV27; D unclear. Germline CDR1 MNHEY, CDR2 SMNVEV (reference sequence). This CDR3 comprises 12 residues. V lost 0 bases, J lost 8 bases, and 5 bases lay in between. The CDR3 here is CASSLSSDEQFF. The CDR3 coding sequence is TGTGCCAGCAGTTTATCATCCGATGAGCAGTTCTTC.

This clone was recorded once. The rearrangement joins TRBV5-5 to TRBJ2-3, with D tentatively TRBD2 (5 bases). Trimming took off 2 bases at V and 0 bases at J, with 13 bases between the two ends. The CDR3 runs to 16 residues. CDR1 is SGHKS and CDR2 is YYEKEE in the germline V gene (reference sequence). The CDR3 nucleotides are TGTGCCAGCAGCTTAGGGCAGACTACTAGCACAGATACGCAGTATTTT. This translates into CASSLGQTTSTDTQYF.

Details on this clone: This CDR3 is also generated by other DNA sequences in the sample. This chain links TRBV9 with TRBJ2-7; the D is unclear. The CDR3 contains 14 residues. Germline V gene lookup returns CDR1 SGDLS and CDR2 YYNGEE. V gave up 2 bases and J gave up 1 base, with 10 bases separating them. The CDR3 loop is CASSVGDSSYEQYF. CDR3 DNA: TGTGCCAGCAGCGTTGGAGACTCTTCCTACGAGCAGTACTTC.

There are a few counts of this clone. The V gene is TRBV4-1, the J gene TRBJ2-3, with 10 bases lining up with TRBD2. Trimming cost V 4 bases and J 2 bases; bases outside gene matches: 6. The CDR3 contains 16 residues. Germline V lookup: CDR1 MGHRA, CDR2 YSYEKL. This CDR3 reads CASSRFSGGPTDTQYF. The CDR3 DNA sequence: TGCGCCAGCAGCCGTTTTAGCGGGGGGCCCACAGATACGCAGTATTTT.

The chain couples TRBV27 to TRBJ2-7; maybe TRBD1 (7 bases). This CDR3 is built from 14 residues. The germline V gene has CDR1 MNHEY and CDR2 SMNVEV (reference sequence). The V end was cut by 4 bases, the J end by 5 bases, with 15 bases between. The CDR3 DNA follows: TGTGCCAGCAGTTGGAGGGGGCGCCTACACGAGCAGTACTTC. Its protein product is CASSWRGRLHEQYF.

The J gene is TRBJ2-1, the V gene TRBV5-1; the D gene is possibly TRBD2 (6 bases). This CDR3 has 13 residues. V gave up 2 bases and J gave up 4 bases, with 7 bases separating them. Germline values: CDR1 SGHRS, CDR2 YFSETQ. CDR3 amino acids: CASSFGGYNEQFF. Here the CDR3 DNA reads TGCGCCAGCAGCTTTGGAGGGTACAATGAGCAGTTCTTC.

The chain has TRBV11-2 and TRBJ2-7; the D gene is possibly TRBD2 (5 bases). CDR1 SGHAT and CDR2 FQNNGV come from the germline V gene. The CDR3 runs 14 residues. The V end was cut by 6 bases, the J end by 3 bases, with 15 bases between. The CDR3 DNA is TGTGCCAGCAGGGCTCCGGGATACGTCTACGAGCAGTACTTC. Amino acid sequence: CASRAPGYVYEQYF.

The rearrangement links TRBV30 to TRBJ1-5; TRBD1 agrees at 7 bases. Germline V CDR1 and CDR2: GTSNPN, SVGIG (reference sequence). V lost 2 bases, J lost 4 bases, and 2 bases stayed unmatched. CDR3 length equals 13 residues. CDR3 residues: CAWSSGGNQPQHF. For the CDR3, the DNA is TGTGCCTGGAGTTCAGGGGGAAATCAGCCCCAGCATTTT.

CDR3 nucleotide sequence: TGTGCCAGCAGCCAAGGACAGGTACGAAGGGGATCACCCCTCCACTTT. This gives the protein CASSQGQVRRGSPLHF. The chain links TRBV14 to TRBJ1-6, with a tentative D call TRBD1 (6 bases). Germline CDR1 is SGHDN and CDR2 is FVKESK. V was clipped by 1 base and J by 10 bases, with 17 bases between them. The CDR3 contains 16 residues.

The rearrangement joins TRBV6-5 to TRBJ2-5; TRBD2 aligns across 9 bases. Unmatched junction bases numbered 13, after V lost 10 bases and J lost 7 bases. The CDR3 totals 14 residues. CDR1 and CDR2 from the germline V gene are MNHEY and SVGAGI. The CDR3 reads CAIRSSGARGTQYF. The CDR3 DNA is TGTGCCATCCGGTCTAGCGGGGCCCGGGGGACCCAGTACTTC.

This rearrangement joins TRBV5-4 to TRBJ1-6, with D possibly being TRBD1 (6 bases). Germline CDR1 SGHNT, CDR2 YYREEE (reference sequence). Trimming took 2 bases from V and 8 from J, leaving 14 bases between them. CDR3 length: 15 amino acids. CDR3 region: CASSFEDSHYSPLHF. The CDR3 DNA reads TGTGCCAGCAGCTTCGAGGACAGCCACTATTCACCCCTCCACTTT.

This chain connects TRBV4-2 to TRBJ1-4; D may be TRBD1 (6 bases). Germline V gives CDR1 LGHNA, CDR2 YNFKEQ. V gave up 0 bases and J gave up 6 bases, with 20 bases separating them. This CDR3 has 18 amino acids. The CDR3 loop is CASSQDHVGVGGDEKLFF. The CDR3 coding sequence is TGTGCCAGCAGCCAAGACCACGTTGGGGTTGGGGGCGATGAAAAACTGTTTTTT.

This clone was observed many times. The V call is TRBV21-1, the J call TRBJ1-6; the table's TRBD1 call for D was not verified on the DNA. TRBV21-1 is designated a pseudogene. The CDR3 contains 17 residues. CDR3 loop: CASSWPDSFWYRSPLHF. CDR3 DNA sequence: TGTGCCAGCAGCTGGCCGGACAGTTTTTGGTATCGCTCACCCCTCCACTTT.

The rearrangement joins TRBV5-6 to TRBJ1-2, with D perhaps matching TRBD1 (6 bases). CDR3 length equals 14 residues. Trimming left V 2 bases short and J 4 bases short, with 12 bases between. Germline lookup yields CDR1 SGHDT and CDR2 YYEEEE. CDR3 protein: CASSFSRGVYGYTF. The CDR3 nucleotides are TGTGCCAGCAGCTTCTCCAGGGGTGTCTATGGCTACACCTTC.